The 9 T cell receptor beta chains below come from one sample, sequenced in a study of beta chain features in type 1 diabetes. Expressed TCRB transcripts were sequenced because the isolated RNA had all been reverse transcribed beforehand. The table came from immunoSEQ multiplex PCR; TCRdb's copy has only in-frame clones and leaves some out. The data show under 200,000 clones, 10% to 13% seen once. These TCRs' antigens remain unknown. Study outcomes and limitations: Moderate but significant shortening of TCRB CDR3s was recorded in all four CD4+ subsets from Type 1 diabetes patients.

The sequencing input was central memory CD4+ T cells from blood. These receptors were taken from a man younger than 40 with type 1 diabetes.

This clone has only a few counts. The V gene is TRBV7-2, the J gene TRBJ1-2; D uncertain. Trimming took off 5 bases at V and 2 bases at J, with 3 bases between the two ends. From germline, CDR1 is SGHTA and CDR2 FQGNSA. There are 11 residues in the CDR3. CDR3 residues: CASSENYGYTF. Written as DNA, the CDR3 is TGTGCCAGCAGCGAGAACTATGGCTACACCTTC.

This clone came up a few times. The rearrangement links TRBV29-1 to TRBJ1-2, with D perhaps TRBD1 (6 bases). With 6 bases removed from V and 7 bases from J, the gap between germline ends came to 18 bases. Germline V gene sequence: CDR1 SQVTM, CDR2 ANQGSEA. The CDR3 is made up of 13 amino acids. CDR3 sequence: CSVSGTQRGGYTF. The DNA for the CDR3 is TGCAGCGTCTCCGGGACACAAAGGGGTGGCTACACCTTC.

The rearrangement joins TRBV18 to TRBJ2-7; TRBD2 might be the D (6 bases). Trimming left V 6 bases short and J 3 bases short, with 9 bases between. Germline CDR1 is KGHSH and CDR2 is LQKENI. CDR3 length equals 12 residues. Here the CDR3 reads CASSQGLYEQYF. CDR3 nucleotide sequence: TGTGCCAGCTCCCAGGGACTCTACGAGCAGTACTTC.

The chain couples TRBV5-1 to TRBJ2-5, with 8 bases aligning to TRBD1. Per the germline V gene, CDR1 is SGHRS and CDR2 is YFSETQ. J gave up 4 bases and V 0 bases, and 8 bases lay outside the gene matches. The CDR3 is made up of 16 amino acids. The CDR3 DNA is TGCGCCAGCAGCTTGGCCGGACAGGGAAGTGGAGAGACCCAGTACTTC. Its translation is CASSLAGQGSGETQYF.

The table lists this clone with a few counts. The chain links TRBV5-6 to TRBJ2-1; no firm D call. V lost 0 bases to trimming and J lost 13 bases, with 8 bases between them. Germline CDR1 SGHDT, CDR2 YYEEEE. CDR3 length equals 11 residues. The CDR3 bases are TGTGCCAGCAGCTTGGCTACAGAACAGTTCTTC. Translating it yields CASSLATEQFF.

The chain employs TRBV25-1 and TRBJ1-1; TRBD1 aligns across 9 bases. Germline CDR1 reads MGHDK; CDR2 reads SYGVNS. CDR3 size: 15 residues. V was clipped by 1 base and J by 4 bases; unmatched bases: 4. The CDR3 DNA is TGTGCCAGCAGTGAATTGGGACAGGGTGTCACTGAAGCTTTCTTT. Translating gives CASSELGQGVTEAFF.

This clone came up a few times. The genes are TRBV5-1 and TRBJ2-5, with D perhaps TRBD2 (5 bases). The CDR3 sequence is 13 residues long. Trimming removed 0 bases from V and 5 bases from J, with 8 bases in between. Per germline, CDR1 SGHRS and CDR2 YFSETQ. In nucleotides, the CDR3 is TGCGCCAGCAGCTTGGAACAGCGGGAGACCCAGTACTTC. Its translation is CASSLEQRETQYF.

The chain has TRBV27 and TRBJ2-1; 9 positions agree with TRBD1. The V gene end was trimmed by 4 bases and the J gene end by 12 bases; junction bases not matched to a gene: 4. Looked up from germline, CDR1 is MNHEY and CDR2 is SMNVEV (reference sequence). CDR3 length: 12 residues. As DNA, the CDR3 is TGTGCCAGCAGTTCCCGGACAGGGGCGCAGTTCTTC. It specifies CASSSRTGAQFF.

The chain carries TRBV5-4 and TRBJ2-3; 9 bases match TRBD1. The ends lost 4 bases at V and 1 base at J; junction bases unmatched: 7. The CDR3 contains 16 residues. CDR1 is SGHNT and CDR2 is YYREEE in the germline V gene (reference sequence). The CDR3 protein is CASSPRQGVGTDTQYF. DNA for the CDR3: TGTGCCAGCAGCCCAAGACAGGGGGTGGGCACAGATACGCAGTATTTT.